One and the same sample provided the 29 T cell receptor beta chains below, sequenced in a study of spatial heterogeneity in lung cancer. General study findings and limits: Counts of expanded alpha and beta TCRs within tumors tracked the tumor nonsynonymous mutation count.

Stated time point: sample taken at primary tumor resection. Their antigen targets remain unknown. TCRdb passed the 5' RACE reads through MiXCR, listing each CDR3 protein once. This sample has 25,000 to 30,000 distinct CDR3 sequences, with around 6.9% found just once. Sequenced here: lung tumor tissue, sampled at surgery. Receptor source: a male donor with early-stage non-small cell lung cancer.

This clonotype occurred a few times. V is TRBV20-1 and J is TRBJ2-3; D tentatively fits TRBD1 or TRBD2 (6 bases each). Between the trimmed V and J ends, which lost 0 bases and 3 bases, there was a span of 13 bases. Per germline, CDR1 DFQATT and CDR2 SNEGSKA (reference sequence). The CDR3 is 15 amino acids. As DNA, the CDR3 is TGCAGTGCTAGAGACCCGGGGGCCCCTACAGATACGCAGTATTTT. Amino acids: CSARDPGAPTDTQYF.

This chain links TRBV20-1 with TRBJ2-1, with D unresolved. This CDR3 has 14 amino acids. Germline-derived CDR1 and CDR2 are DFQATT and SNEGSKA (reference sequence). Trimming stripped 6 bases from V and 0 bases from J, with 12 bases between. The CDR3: CSASQASSYNEQFF. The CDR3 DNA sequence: TGCAGTGCCTCCCAAGCTAGCTCCTACAATGAGCAGTTCTTC.

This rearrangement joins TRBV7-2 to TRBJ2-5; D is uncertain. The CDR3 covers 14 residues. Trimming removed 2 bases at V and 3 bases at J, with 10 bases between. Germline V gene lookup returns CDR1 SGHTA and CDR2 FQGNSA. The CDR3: CASSLQVWEETQYF. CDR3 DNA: TGTGCCAGCAGCTTACAAGTTTGGGAAGAGACCCAGTACTTC.

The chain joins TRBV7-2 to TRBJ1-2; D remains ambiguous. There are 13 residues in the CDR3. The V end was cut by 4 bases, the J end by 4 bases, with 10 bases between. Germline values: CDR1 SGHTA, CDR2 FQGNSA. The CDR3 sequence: CASSSGLFYGYTF. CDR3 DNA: TGTGCCAGCAGCTCAGGACTTTTCTATGGCTACACCTTC.

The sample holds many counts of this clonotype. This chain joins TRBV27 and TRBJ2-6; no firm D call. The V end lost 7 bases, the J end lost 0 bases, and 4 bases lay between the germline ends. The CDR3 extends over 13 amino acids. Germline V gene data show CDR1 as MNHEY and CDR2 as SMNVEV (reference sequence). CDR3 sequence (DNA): TGTGCCAGCAAAATCTCTGGGGCCAACGTCCTGACTTTC. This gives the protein CASKISGANVLTF.

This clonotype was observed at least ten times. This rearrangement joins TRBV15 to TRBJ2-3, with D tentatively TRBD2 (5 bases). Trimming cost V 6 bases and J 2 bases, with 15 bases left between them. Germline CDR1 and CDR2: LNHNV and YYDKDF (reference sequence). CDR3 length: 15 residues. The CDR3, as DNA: TGTGCCACCAGAGCCGCCCCCGGGGTCACAGATACGCAGTATTTT. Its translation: CATRAAPGVTDTQYF.

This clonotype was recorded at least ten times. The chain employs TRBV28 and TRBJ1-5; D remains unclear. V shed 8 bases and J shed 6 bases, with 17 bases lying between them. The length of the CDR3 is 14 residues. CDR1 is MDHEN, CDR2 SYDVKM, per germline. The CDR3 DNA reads TGTGCCAGCCAACCCGGGCCTTCGGGTCAGCCCCAGCATTTT. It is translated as CASQPGPSGQPQHF.

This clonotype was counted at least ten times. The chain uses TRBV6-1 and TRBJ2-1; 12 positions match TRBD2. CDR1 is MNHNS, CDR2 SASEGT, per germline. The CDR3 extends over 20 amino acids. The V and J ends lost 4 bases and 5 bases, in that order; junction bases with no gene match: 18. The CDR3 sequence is CASSAPTFGSSGGADNEQFF. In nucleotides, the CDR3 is TGTGCCAGCAGTGCCCCCACCTTCGGGTCTAGCGGGGGGGCCGACAATGAGCAGTTCTTC.

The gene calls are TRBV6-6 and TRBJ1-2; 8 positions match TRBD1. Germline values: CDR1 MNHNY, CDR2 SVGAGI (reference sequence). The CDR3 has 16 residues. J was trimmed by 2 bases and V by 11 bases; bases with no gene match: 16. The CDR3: CASAPHRGSSNYGYTF. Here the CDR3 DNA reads TGTGCCTCAGCCCCCCACAGGGGGTCCTCCAACTATGGCTACACCTTC.

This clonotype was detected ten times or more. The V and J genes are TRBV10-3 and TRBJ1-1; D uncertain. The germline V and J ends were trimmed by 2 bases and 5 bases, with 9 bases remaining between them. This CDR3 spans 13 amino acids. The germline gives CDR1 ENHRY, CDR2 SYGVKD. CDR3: CAISEAEGTEAFF. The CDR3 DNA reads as TGTGCCATCAGTGAGGCAGAGGGAACTGAAGCTTTCTTT.

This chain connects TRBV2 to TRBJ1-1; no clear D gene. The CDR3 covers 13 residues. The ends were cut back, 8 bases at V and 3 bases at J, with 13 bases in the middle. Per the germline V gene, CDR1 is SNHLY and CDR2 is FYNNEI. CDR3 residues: CASGIMGYTEAFF. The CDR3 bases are TGTGCCAGCGGCATTATGGGGTACACTGAAGCTTTCTTT.

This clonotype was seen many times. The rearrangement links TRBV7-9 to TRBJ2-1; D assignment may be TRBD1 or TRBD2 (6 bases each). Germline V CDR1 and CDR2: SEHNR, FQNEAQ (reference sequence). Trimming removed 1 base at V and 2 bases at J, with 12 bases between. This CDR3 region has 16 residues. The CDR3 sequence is CASSLVPGGTYNEQFF. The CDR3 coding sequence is TGTGCCAGCAGCTTAGTCCCCGGGGGCACCTACAATGAGCAGTTCTTC.

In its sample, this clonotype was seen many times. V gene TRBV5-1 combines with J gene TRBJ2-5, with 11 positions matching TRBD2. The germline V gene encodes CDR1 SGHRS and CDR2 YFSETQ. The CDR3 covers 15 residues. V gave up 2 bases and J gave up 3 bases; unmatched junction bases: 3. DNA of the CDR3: TGCGCCAGCAGCTTTAGCGGGGGGGCGGAAGAGACCCAGTACTTC. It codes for CASSFSGGAEETQYF.

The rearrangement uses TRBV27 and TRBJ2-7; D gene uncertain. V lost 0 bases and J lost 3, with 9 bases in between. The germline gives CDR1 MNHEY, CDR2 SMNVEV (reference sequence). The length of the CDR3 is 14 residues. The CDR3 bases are TGTGCCAGCAGTTTATCGAACGGAGACTACGAGCAGTACTTC. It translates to CASSLSNGDYEQYF.

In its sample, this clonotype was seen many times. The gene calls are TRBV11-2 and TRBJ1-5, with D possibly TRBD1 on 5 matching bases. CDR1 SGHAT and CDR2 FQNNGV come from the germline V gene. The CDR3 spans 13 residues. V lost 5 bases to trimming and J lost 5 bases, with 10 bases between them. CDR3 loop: CASSRDRDQPQHF. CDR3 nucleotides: TGTGCCAGCAGCCGGGACCGGGATCAGCCCCAGCATTTT.

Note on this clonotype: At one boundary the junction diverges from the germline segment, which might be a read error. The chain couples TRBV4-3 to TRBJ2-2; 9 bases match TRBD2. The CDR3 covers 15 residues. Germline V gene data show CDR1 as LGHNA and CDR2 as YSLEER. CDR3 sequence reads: CASSKERGVAGELFF. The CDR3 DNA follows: TGCGCCAGCAGCAAAGAGCGGGGGGTAGCCGGGGAGCTGTTTTTT.

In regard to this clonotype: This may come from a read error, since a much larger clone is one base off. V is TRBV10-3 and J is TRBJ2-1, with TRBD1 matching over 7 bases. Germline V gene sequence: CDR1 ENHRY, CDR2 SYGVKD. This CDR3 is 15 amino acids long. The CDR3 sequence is CAIRRQGSSNNEQFF. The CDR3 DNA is TGTGCCATCAGGAGACAGGGAAGCTCCAACAATGAGCAGTTCTTC.

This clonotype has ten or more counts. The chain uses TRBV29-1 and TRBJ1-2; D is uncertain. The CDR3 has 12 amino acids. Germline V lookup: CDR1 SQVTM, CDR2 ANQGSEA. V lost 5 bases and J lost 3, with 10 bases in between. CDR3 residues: CSVKSAYYGYTF. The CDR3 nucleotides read TGCAGCGTTAAGTCAGCATACTATGGCTACACCTTC.

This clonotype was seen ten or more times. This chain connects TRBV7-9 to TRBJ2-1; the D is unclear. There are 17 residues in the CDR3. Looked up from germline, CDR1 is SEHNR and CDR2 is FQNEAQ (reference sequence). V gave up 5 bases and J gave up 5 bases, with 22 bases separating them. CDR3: CASSTSSRVLINNEQFF. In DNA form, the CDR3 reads TGTGCCAGCAGCACATCATCTCGGGTGCTGATTAACAATGAGCAGTTCTTC. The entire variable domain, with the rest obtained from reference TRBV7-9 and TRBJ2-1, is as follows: DTGVSQNPRHKITKRGQNVTFRCDPISEHNRLYWYRQTLGQGPEFLTYFQNEAQLEKSRLLSDRFSAERPKGSFSTLEIQRTEQGDSAMYLCASSTSSRVLINNEQFFGPGTRLTVL.

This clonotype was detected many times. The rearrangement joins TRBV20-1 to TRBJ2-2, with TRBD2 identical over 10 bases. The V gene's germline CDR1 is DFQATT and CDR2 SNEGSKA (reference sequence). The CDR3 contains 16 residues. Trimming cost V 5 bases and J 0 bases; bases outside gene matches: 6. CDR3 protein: CSARGLADPNTGELFF. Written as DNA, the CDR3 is TGCAGTGCTCGAGGACTAGCGGATCCGAACACCGGGGAGCTGTTTTTT.

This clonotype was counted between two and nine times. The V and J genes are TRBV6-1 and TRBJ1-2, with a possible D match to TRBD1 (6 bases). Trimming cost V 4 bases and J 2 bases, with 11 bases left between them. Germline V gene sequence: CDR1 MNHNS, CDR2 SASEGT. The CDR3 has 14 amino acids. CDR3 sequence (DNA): TGTGCCAGCAGTGCTCAGGGGAGGAACTATGGCTACACCTTC. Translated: CASSAQGRNYGYTF.

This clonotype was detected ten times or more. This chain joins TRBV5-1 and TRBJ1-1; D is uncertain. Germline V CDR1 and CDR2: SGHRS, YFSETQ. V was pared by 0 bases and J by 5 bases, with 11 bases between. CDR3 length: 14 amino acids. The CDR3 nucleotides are TGCGCCAGCAGCTTGGCGGGGAGTGGGACTGAAGCTTTCTTT. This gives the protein CASSLAGSGTEAFF.

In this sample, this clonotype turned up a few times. CDR3 region: CASSGLASASYEQYF. For the CDR3, the DNA is TGTGCCAGCAGCGGACTAGCATCGGCCTCCTACGAGCAGTACTTC. The chain combines TRBV7-2 with TRBJ2-7; TRBD2 aligns across 8 bases. Unmatched junction bases numbered 6, after V lost 5 bases and J lost 0 bases. The CDR3 runs 15 residues. Germline assignment: CDR1 SGHTA and CDR2 FQGNSA.

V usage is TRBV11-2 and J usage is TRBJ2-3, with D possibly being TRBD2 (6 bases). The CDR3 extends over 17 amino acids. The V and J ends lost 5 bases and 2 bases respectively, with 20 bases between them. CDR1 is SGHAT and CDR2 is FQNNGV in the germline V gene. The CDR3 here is CASSIHSGTGYTDTQYF. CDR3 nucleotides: TGTGCCAGCAGCATCCACTCTGGGACTGGATACACAGATACGCAGTATTTT. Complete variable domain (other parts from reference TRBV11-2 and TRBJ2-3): EAGVAQSPRYKIIEKRQSVAFWCNPISGHATLYWYQQILGQGPKLLIQFQNNGVVDDSQLPKDRFSAERLKGVDSTLKIQPAKLEDSAVYLCASSIHSGTGYTDTQYFGPGTRLTVL.

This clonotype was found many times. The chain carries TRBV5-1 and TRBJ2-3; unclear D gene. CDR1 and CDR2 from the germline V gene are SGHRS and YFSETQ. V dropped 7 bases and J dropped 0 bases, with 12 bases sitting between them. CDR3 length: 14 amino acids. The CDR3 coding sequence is TGCGCCAGCGCGCTAGAAGTCAGCACAGATACGCAGTATTTT. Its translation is CASALEVSTDTQYF.

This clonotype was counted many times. CDR3 DNA: TGTGCCAGCAGCGGGGGACAGGAGATCACCGGGGAGCTGTTTTTT. It yields the protein CASSGGQEITGELFF. The chain carries TRBV9 and TRBJ2-2, with 8 bases that match TRBD1. The CDR3 is 15 amino acids. The germline V gene encodes CDR1 SGDLS and CDR2 YYNGEE. The V gene end was trimmed by 3 bases and the J gene end by 4 bases; junction bases not matched to a gene: 5. The whole variable domain, filled in from reference TRBV9 and TRBJ2-2, reads DSGVTQTPKHLITATGQRVTLRCSPRSGDLSVYWYQQSLDQGLQFLIQYYNGEERAKGNILERFSAQQFPDLHSELNLSSLELGDSALYFCASSGGQEITGELFFGEGSRLTVL.

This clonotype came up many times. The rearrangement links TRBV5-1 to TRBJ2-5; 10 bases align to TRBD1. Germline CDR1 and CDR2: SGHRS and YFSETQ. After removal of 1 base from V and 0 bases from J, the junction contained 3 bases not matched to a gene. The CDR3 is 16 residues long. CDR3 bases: TGCGCCAGCAGCTTGTTGGACAGGGGGTACCAAGAGACCCAGTACTTC. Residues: CASSLLDRGYQETQYF.

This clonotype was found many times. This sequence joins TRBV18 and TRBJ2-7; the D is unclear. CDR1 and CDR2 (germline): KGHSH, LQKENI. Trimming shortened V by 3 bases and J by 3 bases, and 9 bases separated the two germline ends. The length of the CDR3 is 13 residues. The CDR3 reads CASSPGVGYEQYF. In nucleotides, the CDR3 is TGTGCCAGCTCACCTGGGGTCGGCTACGAGCAGTACTTC.

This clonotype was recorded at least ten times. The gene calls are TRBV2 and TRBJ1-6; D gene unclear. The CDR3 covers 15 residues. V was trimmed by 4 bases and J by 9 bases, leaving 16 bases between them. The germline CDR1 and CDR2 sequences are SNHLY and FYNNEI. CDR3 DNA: TGTGCCAGCAGTGTACTACCGGGGAATGGTTCACCCCTCCACTTT. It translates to CASSVLPGNGSPLHF.